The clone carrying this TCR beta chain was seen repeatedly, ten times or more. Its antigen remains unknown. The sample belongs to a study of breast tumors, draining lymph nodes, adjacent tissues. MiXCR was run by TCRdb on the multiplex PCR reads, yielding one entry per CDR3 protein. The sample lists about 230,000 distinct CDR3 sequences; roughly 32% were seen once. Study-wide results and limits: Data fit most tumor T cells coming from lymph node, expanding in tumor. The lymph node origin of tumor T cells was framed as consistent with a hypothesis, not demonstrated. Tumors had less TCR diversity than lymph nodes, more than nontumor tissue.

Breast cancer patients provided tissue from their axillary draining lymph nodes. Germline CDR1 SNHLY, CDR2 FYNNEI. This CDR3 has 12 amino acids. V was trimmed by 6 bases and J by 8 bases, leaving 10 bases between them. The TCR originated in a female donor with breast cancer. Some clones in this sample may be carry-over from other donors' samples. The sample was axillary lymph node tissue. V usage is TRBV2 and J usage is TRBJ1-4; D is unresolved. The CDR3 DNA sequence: TGTGCCAGCAGCGCGGACGGAGAAAAACTGTTTTTT. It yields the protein CASSADGEKLFF.